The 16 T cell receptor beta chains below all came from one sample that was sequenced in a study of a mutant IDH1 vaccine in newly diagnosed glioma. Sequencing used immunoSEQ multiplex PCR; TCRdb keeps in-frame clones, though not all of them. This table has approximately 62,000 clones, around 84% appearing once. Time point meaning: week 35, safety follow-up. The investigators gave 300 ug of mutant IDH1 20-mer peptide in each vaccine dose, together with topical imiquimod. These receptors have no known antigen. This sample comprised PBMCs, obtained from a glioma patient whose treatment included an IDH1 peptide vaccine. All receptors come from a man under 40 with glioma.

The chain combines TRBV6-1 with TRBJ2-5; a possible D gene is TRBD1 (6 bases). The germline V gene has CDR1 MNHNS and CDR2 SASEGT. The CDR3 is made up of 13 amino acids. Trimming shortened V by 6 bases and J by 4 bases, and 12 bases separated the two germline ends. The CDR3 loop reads CASSRQAGETQYF. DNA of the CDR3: TGTGCCAGCAGCCGACAGGCCGGAGAGACCCAGTACTTC.

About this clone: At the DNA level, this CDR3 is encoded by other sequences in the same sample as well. CDR3 DNA sequence: TGTGCCTGGAGTAGGGACAGCAATCAGCCCCAGCATTTT. Translated: CAWSRDSNQPQHF. This chain connects TRBV30 to TRBJ1-5; D may be TRBD1 (5 bases). CDR1 is GTSNPN and CDR2 is SVGIG in the germline V gene (reference sequence). The V gene lost 2 bases and the J gene lost 1 base, with 6 bases spanning the gap. The CDR3 has 13 residues.

This CDR3 is CASSGDGGADTQYF. The CDR3 nucleotides are TGTGCCAGCAGCGGAGACGGAGGGGCAGATACGCAGTATTTT. The V call is TRBV9, the J call TRBJ2-3, with D possibly being TRBD2 (6 bases). V was pared by 3 bases and J by 4 bases, with 12 bases between. Germline V gene data show CDR1 as SGDLS and CDR2 as YYNGEE. The CDR3 runs to 14 residues.

CDR3 sequence (DNA): TGTGCCAGCTCACCACCTCCCAGCACCGGGGAGCTGTTTTTT. Amino acid sequence: CASSPPPSTGELFF. The genes are TRBV18 and TRBJ2-2; D gene unclear. Germline V CDR1 and CDR2: KGHSH, LQKENI. This CDR3 comprises 14 residues. The V gene lost 0 bases and the J gene lost 4 bases, with 6 bases spanning the gap. The full variable domain, completed using reference TRBV18 and TRBJ2-2, is NAGVMQNPRHLVRRRGQEARLRCSPMKGHSHVYWYRQLPEEGLKFMVYLQKENIIDESGMPKERFSAEFPKEGPSILRIQQVVRGDSAAYFCASSPPPSTGELFFGEGSRLTVL.

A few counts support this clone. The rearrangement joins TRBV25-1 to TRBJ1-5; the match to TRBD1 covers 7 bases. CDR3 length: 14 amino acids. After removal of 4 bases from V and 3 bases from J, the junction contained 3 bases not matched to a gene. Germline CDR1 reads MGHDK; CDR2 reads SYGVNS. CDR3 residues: CASSARGNNQPQHF. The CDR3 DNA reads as TGTGCCAGCAGTGCCAGGGGGAACAATCAGCCCCAGCATTTT.

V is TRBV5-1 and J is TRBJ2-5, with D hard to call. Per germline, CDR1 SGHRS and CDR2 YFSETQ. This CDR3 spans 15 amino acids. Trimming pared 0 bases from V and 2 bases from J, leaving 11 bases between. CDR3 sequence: CASSLGGVRQETQYF. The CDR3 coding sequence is TGCGCCAGCAGCTTGGGTGGGGTCAGACAAGAGACCCAGTACTTC.

The CDR3 region is CASSEVGDQPQHF. The CDR3 DNA sequence: TGTGCCAGCAGTGAAGTGGGGGATCAGCCCCAGCATTTT. The V call is TRBV6-4, the J call TRBJ1-5; TRBD1 might be the D (5 bases). Germline-derived CDR1 and CDR2 are MRHNA and SNTAGT. V shed 3 bases and J shed 5 bases, with 8 bases lying between them. The CDR3 is 13 residues long.

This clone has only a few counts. The CDR3: CASKRVMNTEAFF. The CDR3 nucleotides are TGTGCTTCGAAAAGGGTTATGAACACTGAAGCTTTCTTT. This chain uses TRBV30 with TRBJ1-1; D uncertain. This CDR3 is built from 13 residues. Germline-derived CDR1 and CDR2 are GTSNPN and SVGIG (reference sequence).

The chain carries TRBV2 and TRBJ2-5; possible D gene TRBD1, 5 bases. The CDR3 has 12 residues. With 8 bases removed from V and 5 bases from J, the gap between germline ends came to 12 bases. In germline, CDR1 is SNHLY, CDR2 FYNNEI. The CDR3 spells CASAGFRETQYF. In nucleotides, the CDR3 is TGTGCCAGCGCAGGGTTCCGGGAGACCCAGTACTTC. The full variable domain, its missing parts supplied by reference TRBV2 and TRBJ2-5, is EPEVTQTPSHQVTQMGQEVILRCVPISNHLYFYWYRQILGQKVEFLVSFYNNEISEKSEIFDDQFSVERPDGSNFTLKIRSTKLEDSAMYFCASAGFRETQYFGPGTRLLVL.

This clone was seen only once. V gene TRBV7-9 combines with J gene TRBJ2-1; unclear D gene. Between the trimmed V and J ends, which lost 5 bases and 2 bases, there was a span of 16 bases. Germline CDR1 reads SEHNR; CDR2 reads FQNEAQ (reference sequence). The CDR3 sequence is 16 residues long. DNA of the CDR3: TGTGCCAGCAGCCCGACCCTTGAAGACCCCTACAATGAGCAGTTCTTC. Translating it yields CASSPTLEDPYNEQFF.

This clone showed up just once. The CDR3 loop is CASSFQSGETQYF. CDR3 DNA: TGCGCCAGCAGCTTTCAGTCCGGAGAGACCCAGTACTTC. V is TRBV5-1 and J is TRBJ2-5; unclear D gene. Germline CDR1 SGHRS, CDR2 YFSETQ. With 2 bases removed from V and 4 bases from J, the gap between germline ends came to 9 bases. This CDR3 is 13 amino acids long.

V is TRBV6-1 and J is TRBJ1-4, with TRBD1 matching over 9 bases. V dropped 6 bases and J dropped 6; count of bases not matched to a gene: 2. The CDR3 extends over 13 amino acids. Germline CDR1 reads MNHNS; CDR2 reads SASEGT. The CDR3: CASSRDRDEKLFF. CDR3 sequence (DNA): TGTGCCAGCAGCCGGGACAGGGATGAAAAACTGTTTTTT.

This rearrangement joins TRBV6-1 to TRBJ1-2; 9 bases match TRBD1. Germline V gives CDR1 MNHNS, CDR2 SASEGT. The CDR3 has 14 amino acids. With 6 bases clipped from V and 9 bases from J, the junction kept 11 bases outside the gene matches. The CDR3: CASRNTGQGLSYTF. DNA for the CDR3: TGTGCCAGCAGAAACACGGGACAGGGATTGAGCTACACCTTC.

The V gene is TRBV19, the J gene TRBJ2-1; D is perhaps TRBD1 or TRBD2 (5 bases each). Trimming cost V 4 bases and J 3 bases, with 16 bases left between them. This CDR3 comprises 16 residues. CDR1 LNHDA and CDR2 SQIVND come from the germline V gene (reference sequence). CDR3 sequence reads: CASSTAGSPNYNEQFF. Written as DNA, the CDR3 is TGTGCCAGTAGTACAGCAGGGAGTCCGAACTACAATGAGCAGTTCTTC. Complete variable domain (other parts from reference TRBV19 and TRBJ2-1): DGGITQSPKYLFRKEGQNVTLSCEQNLNHDAMYWYRQDPGQGLRLIYYSQIVNDFQKGDIAEGYSVSREKKESFPLTVTSAQKNPTAFYLCASSTAGSPNYNEQFFGPGTRLTVL.

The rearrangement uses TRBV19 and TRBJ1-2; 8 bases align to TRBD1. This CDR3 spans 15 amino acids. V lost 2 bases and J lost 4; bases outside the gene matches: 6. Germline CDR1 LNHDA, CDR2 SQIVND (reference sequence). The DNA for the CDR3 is TGTGCCAGTAGTATACTAGCAACAGGGGGCTATGGCTACACCTTC. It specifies CASSILATGGYGYTF.

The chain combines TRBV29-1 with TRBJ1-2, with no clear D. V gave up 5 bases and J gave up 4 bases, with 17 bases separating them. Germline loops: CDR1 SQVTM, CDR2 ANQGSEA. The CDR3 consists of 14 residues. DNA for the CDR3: TGCAGCGTTCAGTCAACGGGGTCGTCCTATGGCTACACCTTC. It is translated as CSVQSTGSSYGYTF.